The present entry profiles one T cell receptor beta chain with its context. Its target is unknown. These data come from a study of cytomegalovirus exposure and HLA in healthy donors. General study findings and limits: Cytomegalovirus-associated TCR beta chains were listed, numbering under 200.

PCR primers comprised 60 Vbeta and 13 Jbeta primers. Data came from immunoSEQ multiplex PCR; TCRdb stores just in-frame clones and leaves some out. Of 150,000 to 200,000 clones in the sample, approximately 80% were seen once. Germline lookup yields CDR1 SGDLS and CDR2 YYNGEE. V lost 6 bases and J 0 bases, leaving 13 bases between the germline ends. The CDR3 is made up of 15 amino acids. Healthy people donating bone marrow made up the donors. Sequenced sample: PBMCs. The receptor was derived from a man between 18 and 29 years old in good health and CMV-seropositive. The chain is built from TRBV9 and TRBJ2-1; possible D gene TRBD1, 6 bases. The CDR3 sequence is CASNVGTSSYNEQFF. In DNA form, the CDR3 reads TGTGCCAGCAACGTTGGGACAAGCTCCTACAATGAGCAGTTCTTC.